Shown below are 8 T cell receptor beta chains from a single sample sequenced in a study of response to subunit inactivated influenza vaccine. Using its own MiXCR run on the RT-PCR reads, TCRdb lists one record per CDR3 protein. This repertoire shows about 500,000 distinct CDR3 sequences, 7.2% found once; its top ten account for 13%. The source material was PBMCs from blood, sampled around 25 months after vaccination. The receptors were sampled from a man between 45 and 75 years old who received an inactivated influenza vaccine.

The table lists this clonotype with a few counts. The chain couples TRBV7-9 to TRBJ1-3; maybe TRBD1 (5 bases). This CDR3 spans 14 amino acids. Germline CDR1 and CDR2: SEHNR and FQNEAQ (reference sequence). Trimming took 2 bases from V and 4 from J, leaving 9 bases between them. CDR3: CASSLQGVGNTIYF. The CDR3, as DNA: TGTGCCAGCAGCTTACAAGGGGTCGGAAACACCATATATTTT.

The sample holds many counts of this clonotype. The gene calls are TRBV12-3 or TRBV12-4 and TRBJ1-2; D is ambiguous. V dropped 6 bases and J dropped 4 bases, with 6 bases sitting between them. This CDR3 spans 11 amino acids. CDR3 sequence reads: CASSTAYGYTF. As DNA, the CDR3 is TGTGCCAGCAGCACGGCCTATGGCTACACCTTC.

The chain employs TRBV15 and TRBJ1-2; 9 bases fit TRBD1. From germline, CDR1 is LNHNV and CDR2 YYDKDF (reference sequence). The V and J ends lost 0 bases and 3 bases, in that order; junction bases with no gene match: 8. The CDR3 spans 17 residues. The CDR3 nucleotides are TGTGCCACCAGCAGAGATCGTTGGACAGGGGAATACTATGGCTACACCTTC. Translated, it gives CATSRDRWTGEYYGYTF.

This clonotype came up many times. The chain combines TRBV29-1 with TRBJ2-7, with 7 bases aligning to TRBD1. The CDR3 is 14 residues long. V lost 6 bases, J lost 1 base, and 9 bases stayed unmatched. From germline, CDR1 is SQVTM and CDR2 ANQGSEA. The CDR3 DNA reads as TGCAGCGTGGTCGCCGGGACAGTTTCCTACGAGCAGTACTTC. It translates to CSVVAGTVSYEQYF.

This clonotype was found many times. This chain joins TRBV15 and TRBJ2-7, with no clear D. Germline V gene lookup returns CDR1 LNHNV and CDR2 YYDKDF (reference sequence). V was trimmed by 0 bases and J by 2 bases, leaving 5 bases between them. This CDR3 is 13 amino acids long. The CDR3: CATSRDFTYEQYF. As DNA, the CDR3 is TGTGCCACCAGCAGAGATTTTACCTACGAGCAGTACTTC.

This clonotype has a handful of counts. The junction and the germline gene differ at one end; a read error may be behind it. The chain is built from TRBV2 and TRBJ1-5, with 8 bases that match TRBD1. The CDR3 extends over 13 amino acids. Germline CDR1 reads SNHLY; CDR2 reads FYNNEI. CDR3 sequence reads: CASSSGGKQPQHF. The CDR3 DNA follows: TGTGCCAGCAGTTCAGGGGGCAAACAGCCCCAGCATTTT.

There are many counts of this clonotype. This chain joins TRBV5-1 and TRBJ1-1; maybe TRBD1 (6 bases). This CDR3 has 15 amino acids. Germline CDR1 reads SGHRS; CDR2 reads YFSETQ. V was trimmed by 4 bases and J by 0 bases, leaving 13 bases between them. The CDR3 sequence: CASSQGSTMNTEAFF. CDR3 nucleotide sequence: TGCGCCAGCAGCCAGGGGAGCACTATGAACACTGAAGCTTTCTTT.

The chain recombines TRBV21-1 with TRBJ2-3; the table calls TRBD2, which could not be checked here. TRBV21-1 is reported as a pseudogene. CDR3 length: 19 residues. CDR3 bases: TGTGCCAGCAGCAAAGACCGGTGGAAGGGAGTTTGCCCCACAGATACGCAGTATTTT. Its protein is CASSKDRWKGVCPTDTQYF.